This T cell receptor beta chain was observed in a study of vaccination and CD4 T cells after COVID-19. V was clipped by 5 bases and J by 6 bases; unmatched bases: 9. The germline CDR1 and CDR2 sequences are SEHNR and FQNEAQ (reference sequence). The CDR3 totals 14 residues. This clonotype has more than one count but fewer than ten. Its antigen is not identified. Stated treatment: roughly nine-day PBMC culture with coronavirus spike peptide pools or control peptides (ViraFEST assay). The Oncomine TCR Beta short-read assay generated sequence data from the DNA of cultured CD4+ T cells. TCRdb re-called the PCR reads through MiXCR, storing one row per CDR3 protein. The table has some 10,000 distinct CDR3 sequences, 46% seen once.

The sequenced sample consisted of CD4+ T cells from blood, cultured in vitro. The sequence was collected from a human donor who had recovered from COVID-19. The chain uses TRBV7-9 and TRBJ1-2, with TRBD1 identical over 7 bases. The CDR3 sequence is CASSHDRVGDGYTF. For the CDR3, the DNA is TGTGCCAGCAGCCACGACAGGGTGGGGGATGGCTACACCTTC.